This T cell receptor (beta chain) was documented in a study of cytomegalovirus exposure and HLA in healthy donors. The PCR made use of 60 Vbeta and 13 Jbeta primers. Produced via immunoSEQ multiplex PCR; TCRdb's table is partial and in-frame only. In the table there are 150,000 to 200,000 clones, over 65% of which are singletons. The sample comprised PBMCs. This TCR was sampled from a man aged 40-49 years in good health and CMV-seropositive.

CDR3 coding DNA: TGTGCCAGCAGCTTGCCGGGACTCCAAGAGACCCAGTACTTC. Translation gives CASSLPGLQETQYF. The rearrangement uses TRBV5-4 and TRBJ2-5; D is perhaps TRBD2 (6 bases). CDR3 length: 14 amino acids. Trimming took 1 base from V and 1 from J, leaving 8 bases between them. CDR1 SGHNT and CDR2 YYREEE come from the germline V gene (reference sequence).